This TCR beta chain stems from a study of blood T cell repertoires in COVID-19. Study information: Samples representing acute and convalescent COVID-19 were sourced from the United States, Italy and Spain. T cells, B-cell-depleted T cells, or PBMCs provided the cDNA or gDNA that served as material.

The CDR3 spans 13 residues. Germline CDR1 is MNHNY and CDR2 is SVGAGI (reference sequence). The V end lost 7 bases, the J end lost 0 bases, and 9 bases lay between the germline ends. Original analysis: Reference gene primer amplification gave nucleated cell count estimates. The protocol was immunoSEQ multiplex PCR, while the TCRdb copy is restricted to in-frame clones and leaves out a portion. Clone size and the V and J calls come from that table; the DNA yielded D and trimming. The sample has roughly 290,000 clones, around 89% seen once. This chain links TRBV6-6 with TRBJ1-1, with D uncertain. The specimen sequenced was peripheral blood. This receptor was taken from a man younger than 40 with acute or convalescent COVID-19. The CDR3 protein is CASKADLNTEAFF. The DNA for the CDR3 is TGTGCCAGCAAAGCGGACCTGAACACTGAAGCTTTCTTT.